These T cell receptor beta chains were read from a single sample in a study of CD8+ T cells in alopecia areata. The table came from immunoSEQ multiplex PCR; TCRdb's copy has only in-frame clones and leaves some out. Of around 180,000 clones listed, 50% to 70% were seen once; the top ten hold approximately 1.2%. This material consisted of CD4+ T cells sorted from blood, taken around week 49, from a patient treated with tofacitinib. The receptors were gathered from a human donor with alopecia areata. Each CDR3 is given with its conserved first and last residue. Fields, in order: D gene, V gene, J gene, clone size, CDR3 DNA, CDR3 protein. The D gene is left open where the match is weak. Rows give clone size only sometimes, using once, few, many, or a class for an expanded clone.

>TRBD1|TRBV30|TRBJ1-2|-
TGTGCCTGGAGTCCTTTCAACAGGGGTACTAACTATGGCTACACCTTC
CAWSPFNRGTNYGYTF
>-|TRBV27|TRBJ2-3|-
TGTGCCAGCAGCGGGGACCGCACAGATACGCAGTATTTT
CASSGDRTDTQYF
>TRBD2|TRBV10-3|TRBJ2-1|-
TGTGCCATCAGTGATAATCTAGCGGGGGGCAATGAGCAGTTCTTC
CAISDNLAGGNEQFF
>TRBD1|TRBV29-1|TRBJ2-7|-
TGCAGCGTTGCAAGGGACAGTCCAACCTACGAGCAGTACTTC
CSVARDSPTYEQYF
>-|TRBV30|TRBJ2-7|once
TGTGCCTGGAATCAAGGGGCCCGACGCGAGCAGTACTTC
CAWNQGARREQYF
>-|TRBV19|TRBJ1-2|-
TGTGCCAGTAACCAGAACTATGGCTACACCTTC
CASNQNYGYTF
>-|TRBV7-2|TRBJ1-6|-
TGTGCCAGCAGCCCGCCGACACGGCTATCTTCACCCCTCCACTTT
CASSPPTRLSSPLHF
>-|TRBV7-6|TRBJ2-5|-
TGTGCCAGCAGCTTAGGAACTAGATCGGACGGGTTGGAGACCCAGTACTTC
CASSLGTRSDGLETQYF
>-|TRBV4-3|TRBJ2-5|-
TGCGCCAGCAGCCAAACGGGGCGAGAGACCCAGTACTTC
CASSQTGRETQYF
>-|TRBV11-2|TRBJ2-7|-
TGTGCCAGCAGCTTAGAGACAGGACCCTACGAGCAGTACTTC
CASSLETGPYEQYF
>-|TRBV6-6|TRBJ1-1|few
TGTGCCAGCAGTGACAGTGAAGCTTTCTTT
CASSDSEAFF
>-|TRBV28|TRBJ2-7|-
TGTGCCAGCACCACAGGGCCCCACGAGCAGTACTTC
CASTTGPHEQYF
>TRBD1|TRBV29-1|TRBJ1-4|-
TGCAGCGGTGGACAGGTGAATGAAAAACTGTTTTTT
CSGGQVNEKLFF
>-|TRBV30|TRBJ1-6|once
TGTGCCTGGAGTCCAACAGGGAGATATTCACCCCTCCACTTT
CAWSPTGRYSPLHF
>-|TRBV25-1|TRBJ1-1|-
TGTGCCAGCCTCGGACAGAGTAACACTGAAGCTTTCTTT
CASLGQSNTEAFF
>TRBD2|TRBV27|TRBJ2-7|-
TGTGCCAGCAGTGAGAGGACTAGCGGGGGCCTCCGGGACGAGCAGTACTTC
CASSERTSGGLRDEQYF
>-|TRBV29-1|TRBJ1-1|-
TGCAGCGCCCAGGTGAACACTGAAGCTTTCTTT
CSAQVNTEAFF
>-|TRBV6-5|TRBJ1-1|-
TGTGCCAGCAGCCAGGGAACTGAAGCTTTCTTT
CASSQGTEAFF
>TRBD1|TRBV29-1|TRBJ2-7|-
TGCAGCGTCCGACAGGGTTCCTACGAGCAGTACTTC
CSVRQGSYEQYF
>TRBD1|TRBV29-1|TRBJ2-3|-
TGCAGCGTTGAAGGGGACAGGGGGAGCACAGATACGCAGTATTTT
CSVEGDRGSTDTQYF
>-|TRBV9|TRBJ1-2|-
TGTGCCAGCAGCCCCAGTTTGTTTCCCGGGTACACCTTC
CASSPSLFPGYTF
>-|TRBV10-3|TRBJ1-2|-
TGTGCCATCAGTGACCTTCCCGGGGGCTATGGCTACACCTTC
CAISDLPGGYGYTF
>TRBD2|TRBV27|TRBJ2-7|-
TGTGCCAGCGGACTAGCGGGGGTGGGGGAGCAGTACTTC
CASGLAGVGEQYF
>-|TRBV25-1|TRBJ1-5|-
TGTGCCAGCAGTGAAACCGGGGAGGCCCAGCCCCAGCATTTT
CASSETGEAQPQHF
>-|TRBV6-6|TRBJ1-2|few
TGTGCCAGCAGCCCCGATATATATGGCTACACCTTC
CASSPDIYGYTF
>TRBD1|TRBV27|TRBJ2-6|few
TGTGCCAGCAGTTGGACAGGGGCTGGGGCCAACGTCCTGACTTTC
CASSWTGAGANVLTF
>-|TRBV5-1|TRBJ1-2|-
TGCGCCAGCAGCTTGGAAGGACACGCTTATGGCTACACCTTC
CASSLEGHAYGYTF
>-|TRBV7-3|TRBJ1-2|-
TGTGCCAGCAGCTTGGGTACAGGGAACTATGGCTACACCTTC
CASSLGTGNYGYTF
>-|TRBV9|TRBJ1-2|few
TGTGCCAGCAGCCTCCGGATGGTCGATGGCTACACCTTC
CASSLRMVDGYTF
>TRBD1|TRBV23-1|TRBJ2-7|few
TGCGCCAGCAGTCAGATCCAGGGGGTTTACGAGCAGTACTTC
CASSQIQGVYEQYF
>TRBD1|TRBV29-1|TRBJ1-1|-
TGCAGGGCTACACCGGGACAGGGGAACACTGAAGCTTTCTTT
CRATPGQGNTEAFF
>-|TRBV30|TRBJ1-5|-
TGTGCCTGGAGTATTGGCGATGGTCAGCCCCAGCATTTT
CAWSIGDGQPQHF
>TRBD2|TRBV5-4|TRBJ2-3|-
TGTGCCAGCAGCTTAGGTACACTAGCGGGCGGAGATACGCAGTATTTT
CASSLGTLAGGDTQYF
>-|TRBV9|TRBJ2-6|-
TGTGCCAGCAGCGTTGCAGGGGCTGGGGCCAACGTCCTGACTTTC
CASSVAGAGANVLTF
>-|TRBV30|TRBJ1-5|-
TGTGCCTGGAGCGCCGGGACGGTCAATCAGCCCCAGCATTTT
CAWSAGTVNQPQHF
>-|TRBV12-5|TRBJ2-7|-
TGTGCTAGTGGTCCCCGAGGGGTATCGGACGAGCAGTACTTC
CASGPRGVSDEQYF
>-|TRBV5-6|TRBJ1-4|-
TGTGCCAGCCAGGAACAGTTTAATGAAAAACTGTTTTTT
CASQEQFNEKLFF
>-|TRBV14|TRBJ2-1|many
TGTGCCAGCAGCCAAGTGGTAGGCGATGAGCAGTTCTTC
CASSQVVGDEQFF
>-|TRBV25-1|TRBJ1-2|once
TGTGCCAGCAGTTACAACCGGGAGGGAGGCTACACCTTC
CASSYNREGGYTF
>-|TRBV29-1|TRBJ1-2|-
TGCAGCGCTGGGAACGGGGCTAACTATGGCTACACCTTC
CSAGNGANYGYTF
>-|TRBV25-1|TRBJ1-6|-
TGTGCCAGCAGTGGTCCCCCGGGGTCACCCCTCCACTTT
CASSGPPGSPLHF
>-|TRBV15|TRBJ1-1|-
TGTGCCACCAGCAGAGCGAAGGTTGGTACTGAAGCTTTCTTT
CATSRAKVGTEAFF
>-|TRBV5-4|TRBJ2-1|-
TGTGCCAGCAGCTTTCAAGCCAGGACGTACAATGAGCAGTTCTTC
CASSFQARTYNEQFF
>TRBD2|TRBV6-1|TRBJ2-3|-
TGTGCCAGCAGTGCCCAGGGCGGGGGGGCCTCGACGCAGTATTTT
CASSAQGGGASTQYF
>TRBD1|TRBV6-5|TRBJ1-2|-
TGTGCCAGCAGCCAGGGACAGTTCAGCACCTTC
CASSQGQFSTF
>-|TRBV7-2|TRBJ2-7|many
TGTGCCAGCAGCCCGGGACCCCAATACGAGCAGTACTTC
CASSPGPQYEQYF
>-|TRBV10-3|TRBJ2-3|once
TGTGCCATCAGCCTGGGAGACCCTAGCACAGATACGCAGTATTTT
CAISLGDPSTDTQYF
>-|TRBV30|TRBJ1-1|once
TGTGCCTGGCTTGCGAACACTGAAGCTTTCTTT
CAWLANTEAFF
>-|TRBV25-1|TRBJ2-4|-
TGTGCCAGCAGTGAGATGGGGTTTGGCATTCAGTACTTC
CASSEMGFGIQYF
>TRBD1|TRBV9|TRBJ1-2|-
TGTGCCAGCAGCGTAGAGGGGGCTTATGGCTACACCTTC
CASSVEGAYGYTF
>TRBD2|TRBV29-1|TRBJ2-3|-
TGCAGCGTTGAGGATCGGCTAGCGGAGATGGGAGATACGCAGTATTTT
CSVEDRLAEMGDTQYF
>TRBD1|TRBV29-1|TRBJ2-2|-
TGCAGCGTCGGTGAGAGGACAGGCATCACCGGGGAGCTGTTTTTT
CSVGERTGITGELFF
>-|TRBV29-1|TRBJ2-4|-
TGCAGCGTTGGGGGGCAGGGTGGCATTCAGTACTTC
CSVGGQGGIQYF
>-|TRBV25-1|TRBJ1-2|-
TGTGCCAGCAGTGAAACCGGGACCTATGGCTACACCTTC
CASSETGTYGYTF
>-|TRBV4-1|TRBJ2-7|-
TGCGCCAGCAGCCTCACGCTGAGTTACAGGGATCGCGGGCAGTACTTC
CASSLTLSYRDRGQYF
>TRBD1|TRBV29-1|TRBJ2-5|-
TGCAGCGTGGGCGGGACAGGGGCCGCGCAAGAGACCCAGTACTTC
CSVGGTGAAQETQYF
>-|TRBV9|TRBJ2-1|few
TGTGCCAGCAGCGTAGTTGTCTCCTACAATGAGCAGTTCTTC
CASSVVVSYNEQFF